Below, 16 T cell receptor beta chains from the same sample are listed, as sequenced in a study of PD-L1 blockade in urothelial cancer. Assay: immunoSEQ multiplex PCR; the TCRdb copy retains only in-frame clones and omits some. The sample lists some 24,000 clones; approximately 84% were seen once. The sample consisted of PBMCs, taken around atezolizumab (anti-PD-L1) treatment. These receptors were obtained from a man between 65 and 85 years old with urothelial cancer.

The CDR3 nucleotides read TGTGCCAGCAGCTTAGCTGCTTTGGTCGGAGGGAACACCGGGGAGCTGTTTTTT. Translating gives CASSLAALVGGNTGELFF. The chain couples TRBV7-2 to TRBJ2-2, with D possibly TRBD2 on 5 matching bases. The CDR3 is made up of 18 amino acids. The V gene lost 0 bases and the J gene lost 1 base, with 15 bases spanning the gap. Per germline, CDR1 SGHTA and CDR2 FQGNSA.

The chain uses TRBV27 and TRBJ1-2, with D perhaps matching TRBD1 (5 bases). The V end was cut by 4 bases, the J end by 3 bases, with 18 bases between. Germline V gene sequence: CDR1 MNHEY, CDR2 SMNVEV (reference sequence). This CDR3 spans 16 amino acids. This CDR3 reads CASSSRRIQGYYGYTF. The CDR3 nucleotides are TGTGCCAGCAGTTCCCGCCGTATTCAGGGTTACTATGGCTACACCTTC.

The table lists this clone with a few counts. The CDR3 loop reads CASRDGTGALMNTEAFF. CDR3 DNA: TGTGCCAGTAGGGACGGGACAGGGGCATTAATGAACACTGAAGCTTTCTTT. The chain is built from TRBV19 and TRBJ1-1; 10 bases fit TRBD1. Losses at the gene ends were 6 bases for V and 0 bases for J; bases not matched to a gene: 10. Germline CDR1 LNHDA, CDR2 SQIVND (reference sequence). This CDR3 spans 17 amino acids.

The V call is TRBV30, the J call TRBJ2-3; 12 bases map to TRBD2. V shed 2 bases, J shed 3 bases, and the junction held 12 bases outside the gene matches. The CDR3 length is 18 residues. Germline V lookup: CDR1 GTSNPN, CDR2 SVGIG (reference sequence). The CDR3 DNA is TGTGCCTGGAGTCGGCGACTAGCGGGAGTCGCGATGACAGATACGCAGTATTTT. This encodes CAWSRRLAGVAMTDTQYF.

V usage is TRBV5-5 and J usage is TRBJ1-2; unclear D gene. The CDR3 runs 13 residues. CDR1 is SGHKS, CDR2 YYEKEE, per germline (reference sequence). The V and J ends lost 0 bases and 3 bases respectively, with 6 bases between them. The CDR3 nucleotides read TGTGCCAGCAGCTTGGCAGGTTACTATGGCTACACCTTC. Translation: CASSLAGYYGYTF.

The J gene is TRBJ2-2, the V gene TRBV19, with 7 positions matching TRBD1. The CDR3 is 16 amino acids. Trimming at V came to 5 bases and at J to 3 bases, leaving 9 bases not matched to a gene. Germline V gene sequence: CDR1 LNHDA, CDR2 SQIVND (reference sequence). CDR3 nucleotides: TGTGCCAGTAGTCGTATAAGGGGACAGTACACCGGGGAGCTGTTTTTT. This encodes CASSRIRGQYTGELFF. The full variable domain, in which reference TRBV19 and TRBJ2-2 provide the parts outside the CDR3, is DGGITQSPKYLFRKEGQNVTLSCEQNLNHDAMYWYRQDPGQGLRLIYYSQIVNDFQKGDIAEGYSVSREKKESFPLTVTSAQKNPTAFYLCASSRIRGQYTGELFFGEGSRLTVL.

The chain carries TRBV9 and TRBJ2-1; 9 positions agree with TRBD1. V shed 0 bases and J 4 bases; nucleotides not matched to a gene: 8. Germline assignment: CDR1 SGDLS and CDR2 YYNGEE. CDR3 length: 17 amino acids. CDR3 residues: CASSVALRQGGYNEQFF. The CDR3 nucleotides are TGTGCCAGCAGCGTAGCCCTACGACAGGGGGGATACAATGAGCAGTTCTTC. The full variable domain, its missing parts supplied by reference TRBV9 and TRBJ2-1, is DSGVTQTPKHLITATGQRVTLRCSPRSGDLSVYWYQQSLDQGLQFLIQYYNGEERAKGNILERFSAQQFPDLHSELNLSSLELGDSALYFCASSVALRQGGYNEQFFGPGTRLTVL.

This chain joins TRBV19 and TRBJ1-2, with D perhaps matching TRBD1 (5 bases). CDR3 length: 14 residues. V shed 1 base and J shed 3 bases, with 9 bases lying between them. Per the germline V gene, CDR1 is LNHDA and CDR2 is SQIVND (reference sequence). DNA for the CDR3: TGTGCCAGTAGTATAGTTGGAGGGGACTATGGCTACACCTTC. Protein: CASSIVGGDYGYTF. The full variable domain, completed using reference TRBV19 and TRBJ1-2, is DGGITQSPKYLFRKEGQNVTLSCEQNLNHDAMYWYRQDPGQGLRLIYYSQIVNDFQKGDIAEGYSVSREKKESFPLTVTSAQKNPTAFYLCASSIVGGDYGYTFGSGTRLTVV.

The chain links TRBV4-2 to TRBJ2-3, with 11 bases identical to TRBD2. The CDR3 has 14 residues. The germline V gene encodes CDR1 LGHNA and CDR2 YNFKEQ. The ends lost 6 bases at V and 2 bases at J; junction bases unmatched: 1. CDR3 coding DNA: TGTGCCAGCAGGGGACTAGCGGCCACAGATACGCAGTATTTT. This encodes CASRGLAATDTQYF.

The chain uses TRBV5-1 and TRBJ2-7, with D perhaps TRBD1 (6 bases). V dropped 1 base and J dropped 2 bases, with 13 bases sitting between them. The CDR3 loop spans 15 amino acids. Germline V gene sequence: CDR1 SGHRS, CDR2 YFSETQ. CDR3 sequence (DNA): TGCGCCAGCAGCTTGAATACAGGGATAGCCTACGAGCAGTACTTC. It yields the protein CASSLNTGIAYEQYF.

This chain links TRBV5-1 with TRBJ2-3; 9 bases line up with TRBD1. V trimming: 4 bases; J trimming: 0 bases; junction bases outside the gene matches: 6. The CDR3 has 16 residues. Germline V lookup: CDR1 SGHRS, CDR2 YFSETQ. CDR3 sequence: CASSTSGTGSTDTQYF. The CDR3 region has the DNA TGCGCCAGCAGCACCTCAGGGACAGGGAGCACAGATACGCAGTATTTT.

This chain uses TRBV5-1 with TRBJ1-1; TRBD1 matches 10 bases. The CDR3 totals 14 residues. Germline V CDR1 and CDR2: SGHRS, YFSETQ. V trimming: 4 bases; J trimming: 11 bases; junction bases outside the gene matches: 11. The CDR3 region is CASSVTGGEGSAFF. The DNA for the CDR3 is TGCGCCAGCAGCGTGACAGGGGGCGAAGGGTCCGCTTTCTTT.

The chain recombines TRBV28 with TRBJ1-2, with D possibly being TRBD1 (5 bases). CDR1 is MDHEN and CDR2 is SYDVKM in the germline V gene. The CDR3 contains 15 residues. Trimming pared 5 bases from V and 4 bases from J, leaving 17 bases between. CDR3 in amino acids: CASSPRGPGGYGYTF. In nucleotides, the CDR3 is TGTGCCAGCAGTCCCCGAGGACCCGGGGGCTATGGCTACACCTTC.

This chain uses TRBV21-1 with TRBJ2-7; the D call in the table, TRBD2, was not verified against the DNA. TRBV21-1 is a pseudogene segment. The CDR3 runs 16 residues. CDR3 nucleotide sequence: TGTGCCAGCAAGTTGCGGGACTGTGCCTGTTTCTACGAGCAGTACTTC. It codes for CASKLRDCACFYEQYF.

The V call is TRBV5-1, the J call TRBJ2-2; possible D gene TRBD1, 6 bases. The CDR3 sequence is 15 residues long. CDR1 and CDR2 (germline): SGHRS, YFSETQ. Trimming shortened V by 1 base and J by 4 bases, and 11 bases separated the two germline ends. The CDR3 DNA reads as TGCGCCAGCAGCTTGACGACAGGAGCCACCGGGGAGCTGTTTTTT. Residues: CASSLTTGATGELFF.

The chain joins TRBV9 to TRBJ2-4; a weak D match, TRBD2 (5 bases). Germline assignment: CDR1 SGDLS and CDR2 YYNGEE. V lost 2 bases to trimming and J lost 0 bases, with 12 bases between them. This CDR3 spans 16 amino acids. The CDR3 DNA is TGTGCCAGCAGCGTTGGACTCGGCCTAGCCAAAAACATTCAGTACTTC. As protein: CASSVGLGLAKNIQYF.